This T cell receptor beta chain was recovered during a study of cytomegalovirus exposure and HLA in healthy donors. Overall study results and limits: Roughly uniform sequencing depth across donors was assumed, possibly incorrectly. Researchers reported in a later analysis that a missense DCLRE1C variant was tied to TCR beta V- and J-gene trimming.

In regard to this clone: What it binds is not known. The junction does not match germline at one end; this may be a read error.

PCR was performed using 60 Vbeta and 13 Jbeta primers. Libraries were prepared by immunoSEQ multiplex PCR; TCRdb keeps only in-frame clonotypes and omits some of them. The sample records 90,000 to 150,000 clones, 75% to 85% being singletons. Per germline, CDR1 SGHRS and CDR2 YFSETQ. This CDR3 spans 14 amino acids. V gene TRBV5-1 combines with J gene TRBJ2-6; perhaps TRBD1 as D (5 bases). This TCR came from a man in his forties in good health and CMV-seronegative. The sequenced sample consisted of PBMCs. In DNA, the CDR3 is TGCGCCAGCAGCTCCGCCACTGGGGCCAACGGCCTGACTTTC. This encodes CASSSATGANGLTF. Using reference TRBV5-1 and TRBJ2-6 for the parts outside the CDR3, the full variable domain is KAGVTQTPRYLIKTRGQQVTLSCSPISGHRSVSWYQQTPGQGLQFLFEYFSETQRNKGNFPGRFSGRQFSNSRSEMNVSTLELGDSALYLCASSSATGANGLTFGAGSRLTVL.